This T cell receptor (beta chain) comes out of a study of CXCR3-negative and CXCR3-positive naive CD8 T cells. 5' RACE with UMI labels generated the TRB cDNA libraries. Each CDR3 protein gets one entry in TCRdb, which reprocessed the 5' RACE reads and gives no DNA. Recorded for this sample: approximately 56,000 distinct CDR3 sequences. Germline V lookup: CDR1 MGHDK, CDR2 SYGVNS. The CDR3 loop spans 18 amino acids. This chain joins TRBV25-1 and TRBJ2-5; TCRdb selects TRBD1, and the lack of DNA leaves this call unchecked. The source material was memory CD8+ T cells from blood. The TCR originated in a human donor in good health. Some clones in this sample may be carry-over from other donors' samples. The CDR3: CASSDPGTGMILAETQYF. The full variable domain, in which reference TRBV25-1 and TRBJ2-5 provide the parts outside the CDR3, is EADIYQTPRYLVIGTGKKITLECSQTMGHDKMYWYQQDPGMELHLIHYSYGVNSTEKGDLSSESTVSRIRTEHFPLTLESARPSHTSQYLCASSDPGTGMILAETQYFGPGTRLLVL.